The 26 T cell receptor beta chains reported below all come from one sample, sequenced in a study of cytomegalovirus exposure and HLA in healthy donors (TCRdb year 2017). Library preparation used the immunoSEQ multiplex PCR assay. For the multiplex PCR, a mixture combining 60 forward primers for TCR Vbeta segments and 13 reverse primers for TCR Jbeta segments was used. Here the immuneACCESS table is served through TCRdb, limited to in-frame sequences with V and J called. Missing clones are a known gap in these copies; in checked studies unresolved V genes cover under half, and the rest lacks a known reason. In this sample the table shows 150,000 to 180,000 clones, over 70% of which occur a single time. The ten largest make up under 2.5% of the sample. The sequenced material came from PBMCs. These receptors came from a man in his thirties or forties in good health and CMV-seronegative.

The chain couples TRBV6-5 to TRBJ1-2; weak D call: TRBD1 (5 bases). CDR1 is MNHEY, CDR2 SVGAGI, per germline. The V and J ends lost 4 bases and 5 bases respectively, with 14 bases between them. The CDR3 is 14 amino acids. CDR3 bases: TGTGCCAGCAGTTCCACGACAGAAGGTTATGGCTACACCTTC. Amino acid sequence: CASSSTTEGYGYTF.

This clone has a single count. The chain joins TRBV5-6 to TRBJ1-1, with unresolved D. The V end was cut by 4 bases, the J end by 1 base, with 17 bases between. CDR1 is SGHDT, CDR2 YYEEEE, per germline. CDR3 size: 16 residues. The CDR3 DNA follows: TGTGCCAGCAGCCCCAAGATTAGACAAACGAACACTGAAGCTTTCTTT. This encodes CASSPKIRQTNTEAFF.

This clone showed up just once. J is TRBJ1-6 and V is TRBV7-9, with D perhaps TRBD1 (5 bases). The CDR3 contains 14 residues. Looked up from germline, CDR1 is SEHNR and CDR2 is FQNEAQ (reference sequence). Trimming shortened V by 3 bases and J by 9 bases, and 12 bases separated the two germline ends. In nucleotides, the CDR3 is TGTGCCAGCAGCTTTGGGGACGGGGGTTCACCCCTCCACTTT. Its translation: CASSFGDGGSPLHF.

The gene calls are TRBV28 and TRBJ1-2; possible D gene TRBD1, 6 bases. The germline gives CDR1 MDHEN, CDR2 SYDVKM. The CDR3 is made up of 14 amino acids. Deletions cut 3 bases from V and 5 bases from J, with 13 bases between. The CDR3 loop is CASSFRDRHYGYTF. CDR3 DNA sequence: TGTGCCAGCAGTTTCCGAGACAGGCATTATGGCTACACCTTC.

The chain has TRBV15 and TRBJ2-1, with 9 bases lining up with TRBD1. This CDR3 has 15 residues. V lost 1 base to trimming and J lost 4 bases; unmatched junction nucleotides: 2. Germline CDR1 is LNHNV and CDR2 is YYDKDF (reference sequence). The CDR3 region is CATSRVGTGYNEQFF. The CDR3 nucleotides read TGTGCCACCAGCAGAGTAGGGACAGGGTACAATGAGCAGTTCTTC.

The rearrangement links TRBV19 to TRBJ2-5; D unresolved. CDR1 is LNHDA and CDR2 is SQIVND in the germline V gene (reference sequence). The CDR3 extends over 14 amino acids. Trimming left V 7 bases short and J 2 bases short, with 14 bases between. Written as DNA, the CDR3 is TGTGCCAGTACCCCCACCGCGGTACAAGAGACCCAGTACTTC. The encoded protein is CASTPTAVQETQYF.

The V call is TRBV4-1, the J call TRBJ2-7, with 11 bases fitting TRBD2. CDR1 and CDR2 from the germline V gene are MGHRA and YSYEKL. Germline trimming cut 3 bases from V and 2 bases from J; bases unmatched to any gene: 6. This CDR3 comprises 16 residues. CDR3 residues: CASSQASGGTTYEQYF. CDR3 coding DNA: TGCGCCAGCAGCCAGGCTAGCGGGGGGACGACCTACGAGCAGTACTTC.

The CDR3 nucleotides read TGTGCCAGCAGCTTAGGCAGGGATCACTATGGCTACACCTTC. This translates into CASSLGRDHYGYTF. V gene TRBV7-3 combines with J gene TRBJ1-2; D perhaps matches TRBD1 (5 bases). Trimming removed 2 bases from V and 3 bases from J, with 10 bases in between. The germline gives CDR1 SGHTA, CDR2 FQGTGA. This CDR3 spans 14 amino acids.

This clone was observed a handful of times. This sequence joins TRBV5-6 and TRBJ2-7; D ambiguous. Germline V CDR1 and CDR2: SGHDT, YYEEEE. The ends were cut back, 0 bases at V and 7 bases at J, with 5 bases in the middle. CDR3 length: 11 residues. The CDR3 loop reads CASSLDGEQYF. CDR3 nucleotide sequence: TGTGCCAGCAGCTTGGACGGGGAGCAGTACTTC.

This chain links TRBV19 with TRBJ1-5; D unclear. The germline V gene encodes CDR1 LNHDA and CDR2 SQIVND (reference sequence). The ends were cut back, 5 bases at V and 4 bases at J, with 15 bases in the middle. The length of the CDR3 is 15 residues. The CDR3 loop is CASSSRYLLNQPQHF. The CDR3 DNA reads as TGTGCCAGTAGTTCGCGCTACCTTCTTAATCAGCCCCAGCATTTT.

The rearrangement joins TRBV6-4 to TRBJ2-2; maybe TRBD2 (6 bases). CDR1 and CDR2 from the germline V gene are MRHNA and SNTAGT. The CDR3 spans 15 residues. The V gene lost 5 bases and the J gene lost 4 bases, with 14 bases spanning the gap. Here the CDR3 reads CASSRDGGVTGELFF. For the CDR3, the DNA is TGTGCCAGCAGTAGGGACGGGGGAGTCACCGGGGAGCTGTTTTTT.

The CDR3 sequence: CASSGGAGTSYEQYF. For the CDR3, the DNA is TGCGCCAGCAGCGGGGGAGCGGGGACATCCTACGAGCAGTACTTC. This chain uses TRBV5-1 with TRBJ2-7, with D maybe TRBD2 (7 bases). The germline CDR1 and CDR2 sequences are SGHRS and YFSETQ. V lost 4 bases and J 1 base, leaving 15 bases between the germline ends. The CDR3 covers 15 residues.

CDR3 residues: CASRVDSGREAFF. The CDR3 DNA follows: TGCGCCAGCAGGGTGGACAGCGGACGAGAAGCTTTCTTT. The rearrangement links TRBV5-1 to TRBJ1-1, with D maybe TRBD1 (6 bases). This CDR3 region has 13 residues. Between the trimmed V and J ends, which lost 5 bases and 8 bases, there was a span of 16 bases. Germline CDR1 SGHRS, CDR2 YFSETQ. Based on the CDR3 plus reference TRBV5-1 and TRBJ1-1, the full variable domain is KAGVTQTPRYLIKTRGQQVTLSCSPISGHRSVSWYQQTPGQGLQFLFEYFSETQRNKGNFPGRFSGRQFSNSRSEMNVSTLELGDSALYLCASRVDSGREAFFGQGTRLTVV.

CDR3 protein: CASSLLGQGDDEQYF. The CDR3 coding sequence is TGTGCCAGCAGCTTACTAGGGCAGGGGGATGACGAGCAGTACTTC. This rearrangement joins TRBV7-6 to TRBJ2-7, with 7 positions matching TRBD1. Germline V gives CDR1 SGHVS, CDR2 FNYEAQ. CDR3 size: 15 residues. V shed 2 bases and J 5 bases; nucleotides not matched to a gene: 9.

This chain joins TRBV4-1 and TRBJ2-7; 7 positions agree with TRBD1. Trimming took 1 base from V and 0 from J; bases not matched to a gene: 6. Germline V lookup: CDR1 MGHRA, CDR2 YSYEKL. The CDR3 is 16 amino acids. CDR3 coding DNA: TGCGCCAGCAGCCAAGTACCCTGGGACAGCTCCTACGAGCAGTACTTC. Its protein is CASSQVPWDSSYEQYF.

The chain employs TRBV13 and TRBJ2-1; D gene unclear. CDR1 is PRHDT, CDR2 FYEKMQ, per germline (reference sequence). Trimming left V 1 base short and J 0 bases short, with 7 bases between. The CDR3 is 15 amino acids. The CDR3 here is CASSLDSSSYNEQFF. The CDR3 DNA sequence: TGTGCCAGCAGCTTAGACTCGAGCTCCTACAATGAGCAGTTCTTC.

The chain uses TRBV19 and TRBJ1-2, with D possibly TRBD1 on 5 matching bases. Trimming removed 0 bases from V and 3 bases from J, with 17 bases in between. CDR3 size: 17 residues. CDR1 and CDR2 from the germline V gene are LNHDA and SQIVND (reference sequence). The CDR3 region is CASSIDFEEGGDYGYTF. CDR3 bases: TGTGCCAGTAGTATAGACTTCGAGGAGGGAGGGGACTATGGCTACACCTTC.

The count of this clone is one. The rearrangement joins TRBV25-1 to TRBJ1-2; D possibly corresponds to TRBD1 (6 bases). The V end lost 7 bases, the J end lost 8 bases, and 14 bases lay between the germline ends. Germline assignment: CDR1 MGHDK and CDR2 SYGVNS. This CDR3 is built from 12 residues. The CDR3 loop reads CASMQGSYGYTF. As DNA, the CDR3 is TGTGCCAGCATGCAGGGGAGCTACGGCTACACCTTC.

About this clone: This specimen includes other DNA sequences encoding the same CDR3. The CDR3 coding sequence is TGCGCCAGCAGCCTAGGACAGGGGGCTAGCACAGATACGCAGTATTTT. Protein: CASSLGQGASTDTQYF. The J gene is TRBJ2-3, the V gene TRBV5-1, with 11 positions matching TRBD1. CDR1 and CDR2 (germline): SGHRS, YFSETQ. This CDR3 comprises 16 residues. The trim removed 4 bases at V and 0 bases at J, leaving 4 bases unmatched.

V and J are TRBV28 and TRBJ2-7, with 7 bases that match TRBD1. The CDR3 is made up of 14 amino acids. Germline V CDR1 and CDR2: MDHEN, SYDVKM. The V gene end was trimmed by 3 bases and the J gene end by 7 bases; junction bases not matched to a gene: 9. CDR3 region: CASSFGTGAGEQYF. DNA for the CDR3: TGTGCCAGCAGTTTCGGTACAGGGGCAGGTGAGCAGTACTTC.

The genes are TRBV7-6 and TRBJ1-6; D not resolved. Trimming left V 1 base short and J 1 base short, with 8 bases between. Germline CDR1 and CDR2: SGHVS and FNYEAQ. The CDR3 length is 16 residues. The CDR3 DNA sequence: TGTGCCAGCAGCTTAGTCCCCGGGTCCTATAATTCACCCCTCCACTTT. Protein product: CASSLVPGSYNSPLHF.

The V gene is TRBV7-8, the J gene TRBJ1-2, with 10 positions matching TRBD1. This CDR3 has 15 amino acids. CDR1 and CDR2 from the germline V gene are SGHVS and FQNEAQ. V shed 4 bases, J shed 3 bases, and the junction held 5 bases outside the gene matches. The CDR3 loop reads CASSYDRGRDYGYTF. In DNA form, the CDR3 reads TGTGCCAGCAGCTATGACAGGGGGCGGGACTATGGCTACACCTTC.

The chain's CDR3 is CASSLLRVFVYGYTF. The CDR3 DNA sequence: TGCGCCAGCAGTTTGTTGCGAGTTTTCGTATATGGCTACACCTTC. The rearrangement uses TRBV23-1 and TRBJ1-2; D is undetermined. TRBV23-1 is an ORF, and what it does is uncertain. The CDR3 has 15 residues. Trimming removed 5 bases from V and 5 bases from J, with 18 bases in between.

The sample holds a few counts of this clone. This chain links TRBV7-2 with TRBJ2-5; TRBD1 is a possible D gene (6 bases). The CDR3 spans 13 residues. Trimming took 6 bases from V and 4 from J, leaving 12 bases between them. Germline values: CDR1 SGHTA, CDR2 FQGNSA. CDR3 loop: CASRNRVLETQYF. Written as DNA, the CDR3 is TGTGCCAGCAGAAACAGGGTGTTAGAGACCCAGTACTTC.

The chain links TRBV6-5 to TRBJ2-5; D may be TRBD2 (6 bases). Germline V lookup: CDR1 MNHEY, CDR2 SVGAGI. V was cut by 6 bases and J by 5 bases, with 16 bases left in between. The CDR3 contains 14 residues. The CDR3 spells CASSPGTWGETQYF. The DNA of the CDR3 is TGTGCCAGCAGCCCGGGGACTTGGGGGGAGACCCAGTACTTC.

The chain uses TRBV4-2 and TRBJ1-5; D perhaps matches TRBD1 (5 bases). V dropped 0 bases and J dropped 1 base, with 7 bases sitting between them. This CDR3 is 15 amino acids long. CDR1 is LGHNA, CDR2 YNFKEQ, per germline. CDR3 protein: CASSQDQGSNQPQHF. The DNA of the CDR3 is TGTGCCAGCAGCCAAGATCAGGGAAGCAATCAGCCCCAGCATTTT.